Listed here is a single T cell receptor beta chain. The source of the sample is a study of blood T cell repertoires in COVID-19. About the study: From the United States, Italy and Spain came samples of acute and convalescent COVID-19. Sources were T cells, B-cell-depleted T cells, or PBMCs; the material itself was cDNA or gDNA.

J lost 8 bases, V lost 6 bases, and 7 bases had no gene match. Germline V gene data show CDR1 as MNHEY and CDR2 as SVGAGI. The CDR3 runs to 14 residues. As originally analysed: Estimates of nucleated cell counts were drawn from the amplification of reference gene primers. Only in-frame clones appear in the TCRdb table, and some are missing; sequencing was by immunoSEQ multiplex PCR. V and J calls and clone size follow that table, whereas D and trimming were derived from the DNA. The table has about 100,000 clones, roughly 87% seen once; the top ten hold 7% to 9.5%. The rearrangement joins TRBV6-5 to TRBJ1-1, with TRBD1 matching 12 bases. This clonotype originated in a young man in a cohort sampled during active COVID-19. What was sequenced was peripheral blood. CDR3 DNA: TGTGCCAGCAGACCCGGGACAGGGGGCATGGAAGCTTTCTTT. It is translated as CASRPGTGGMEAFF.